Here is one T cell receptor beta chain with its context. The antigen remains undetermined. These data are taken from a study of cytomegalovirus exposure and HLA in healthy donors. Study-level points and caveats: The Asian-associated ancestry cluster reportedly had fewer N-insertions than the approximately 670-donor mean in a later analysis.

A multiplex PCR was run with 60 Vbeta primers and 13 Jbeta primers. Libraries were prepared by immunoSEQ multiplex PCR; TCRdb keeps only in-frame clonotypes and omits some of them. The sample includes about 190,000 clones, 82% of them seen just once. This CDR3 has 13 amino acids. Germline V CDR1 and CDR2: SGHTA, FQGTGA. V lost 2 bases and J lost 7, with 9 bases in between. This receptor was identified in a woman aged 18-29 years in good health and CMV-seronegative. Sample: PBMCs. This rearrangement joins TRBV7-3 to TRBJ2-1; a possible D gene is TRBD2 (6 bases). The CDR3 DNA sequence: TGTGCCAGCAGCTTAGGAGGGCTTAATGAGCAGTTCTTC. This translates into CASSLGGLNEQFF.